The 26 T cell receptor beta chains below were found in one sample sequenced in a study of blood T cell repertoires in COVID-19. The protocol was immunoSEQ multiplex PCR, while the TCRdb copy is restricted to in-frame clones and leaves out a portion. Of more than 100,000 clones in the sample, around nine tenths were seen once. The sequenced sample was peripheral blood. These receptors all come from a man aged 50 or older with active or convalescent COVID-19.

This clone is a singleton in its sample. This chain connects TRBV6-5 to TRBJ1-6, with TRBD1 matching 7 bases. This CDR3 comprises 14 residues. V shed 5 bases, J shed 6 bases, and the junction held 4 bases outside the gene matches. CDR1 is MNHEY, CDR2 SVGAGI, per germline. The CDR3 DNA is TGTGCCAGCAGTCGGGGACAGCTTAATTCACCCCTCCACTTT. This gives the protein CASSRGQLNSPLHF.

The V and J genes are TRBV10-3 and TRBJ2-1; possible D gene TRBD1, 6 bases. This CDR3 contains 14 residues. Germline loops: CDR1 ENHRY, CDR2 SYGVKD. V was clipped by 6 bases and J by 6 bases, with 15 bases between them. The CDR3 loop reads CAIRTGTSLNEQFF. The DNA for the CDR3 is TGTGCCATCAGAACCGGGACAAGCCTCAATGAGCAGTTCTTC.

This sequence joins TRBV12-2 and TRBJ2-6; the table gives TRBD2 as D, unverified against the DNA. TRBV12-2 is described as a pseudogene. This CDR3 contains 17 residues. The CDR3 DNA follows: TGTGCAAGTCGCTTGAGAACGAGTTACTCTGGGGCCAACGTCCTGACTTTC. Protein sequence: CASRLRTSYSGANVLTF.

This CDR3 is CASSPTGDSNQPQHF. The CDR3 coding sequence is TGCGCCAGCAGTCCGACAGGGGATAGCAATCAGCCCCAGCATTTT. J is TRBJ1-5 and V is TRBV4-1; 8 nucleotides match TRBD1. The V gene's germline CDR1 is MGHRA and CDR2 YSYEKL. V gave up 6 bases and J gave up 0 bases; unmatched junction bases: 4. CDR3 length: 15 amino acids.

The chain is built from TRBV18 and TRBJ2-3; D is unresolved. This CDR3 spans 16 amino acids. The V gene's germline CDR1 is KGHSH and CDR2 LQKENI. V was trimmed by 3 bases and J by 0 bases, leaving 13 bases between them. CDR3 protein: CASSPFQNASTDTQYF. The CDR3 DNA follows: TGTGCCAGCTCACCGTTCCAGAACGCTAGCACAGATACGCAGTATTTT. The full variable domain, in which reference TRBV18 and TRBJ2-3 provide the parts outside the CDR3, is NAGVMQNPRHLVRRRGQEARLRCSPMKGHSHVYWYRQLPEEGLKFMVYLQKENIIDESGMPKERFSAEFPKEGPSILRIQQVVRGDSAAYFCASSPFQNASTDTQYFGPGTRLTVL.

CDR3 in amino acids: CASSQTGEAGNTIYF. CDR3 nucleotide sequence: TGTGCCAGCAGCCAAACAGGGGAGGCTGGAAACACCATATATTTT. The chain joins TRBV3-1 (or the pseudogene TRBV3-2) to TRBJ1-3; TRBD1 aligns across 7 bases. Germline V gene lookup returns CDR1 LGHDT and CDR2 YNNKEL (reference sequence). V trimming: 2 bases; J trimming: 2 bases; junction bases outside the gene matches: 3. The CDR3 is 15 residues long.

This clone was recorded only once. CDR3 amino acids: CASSQDWVDSINGYTF. CDR3 in DNA: TGCGCCAGCAGCCAAGATTGGGTTGACAGCATAAATGGCTACACCTTC. This chain connects TRBV4-1 to TRBJ1-2, with D possibly matching TRBD1 (5 bases). This CDR3 has 16 amino acids. Looked up from germline, CDR1 is MGHRA and CDR2 is YSYEKL. With 0 bases removed from V and 6 bases from J, the gap between germline ends came to 17 bases.

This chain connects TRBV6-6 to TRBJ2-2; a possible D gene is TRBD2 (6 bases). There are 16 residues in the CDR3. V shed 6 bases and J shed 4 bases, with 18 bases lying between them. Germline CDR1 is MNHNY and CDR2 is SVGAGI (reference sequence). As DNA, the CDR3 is TGTGCCAGCAGCCTCGGAGGGCGAAGCTCCACCGGGGAGCTGTTTTTT. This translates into CASSLGGRSSTGELFF.

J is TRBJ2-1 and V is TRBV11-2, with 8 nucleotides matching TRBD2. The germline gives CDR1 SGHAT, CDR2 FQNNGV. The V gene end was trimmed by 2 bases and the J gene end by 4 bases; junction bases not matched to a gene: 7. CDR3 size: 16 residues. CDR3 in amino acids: CASSLRGAGVYNEQFF. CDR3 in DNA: TGTGCCAGCAGCTTAAGGGGAGCGGGGGTTTACAATGAGCAGTTCTTC.

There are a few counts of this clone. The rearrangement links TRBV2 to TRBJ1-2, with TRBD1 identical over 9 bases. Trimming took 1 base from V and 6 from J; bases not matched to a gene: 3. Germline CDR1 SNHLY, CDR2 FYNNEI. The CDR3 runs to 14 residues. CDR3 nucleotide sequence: TGTGCCAGCAGTGAAGGACAGGGGGTAAATGGCTACACCTTC. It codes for CASSEGQGVNGYTF.

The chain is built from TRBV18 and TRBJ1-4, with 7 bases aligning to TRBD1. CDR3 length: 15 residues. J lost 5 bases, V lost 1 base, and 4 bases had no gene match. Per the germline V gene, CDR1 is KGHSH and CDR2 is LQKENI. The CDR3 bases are TGTGCCAGCTCACCACAAACAGGGGAGAATGAAAAACTGTTTTTT. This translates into CASSPQTGENEKLFF.

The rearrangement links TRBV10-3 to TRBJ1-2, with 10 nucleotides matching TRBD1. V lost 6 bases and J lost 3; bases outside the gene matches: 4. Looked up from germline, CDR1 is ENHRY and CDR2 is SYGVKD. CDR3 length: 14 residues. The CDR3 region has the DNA TGTGCCATCAGCCGACAGGGGGCGGACTATGGCTACACCTTC. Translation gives CAISRQGADYGYTF.

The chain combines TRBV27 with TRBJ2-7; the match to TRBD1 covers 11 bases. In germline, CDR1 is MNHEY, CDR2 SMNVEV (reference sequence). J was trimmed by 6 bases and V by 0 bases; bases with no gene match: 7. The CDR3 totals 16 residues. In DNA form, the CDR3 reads TGTGCCAGCAGTTTATCGACCTCCGGGACAGGGGGCGAGCAGTACTTC. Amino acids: CASSLSTSGTGGEQYF.

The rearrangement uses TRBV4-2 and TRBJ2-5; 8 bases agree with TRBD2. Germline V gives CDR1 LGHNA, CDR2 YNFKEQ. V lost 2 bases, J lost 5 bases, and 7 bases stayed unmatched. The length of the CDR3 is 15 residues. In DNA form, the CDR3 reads TGTGCCAGCAGCCAATCTGCGGGAGGAGGGGAGACCCAGTACTTC. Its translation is CASSQSAGGGETQYF.

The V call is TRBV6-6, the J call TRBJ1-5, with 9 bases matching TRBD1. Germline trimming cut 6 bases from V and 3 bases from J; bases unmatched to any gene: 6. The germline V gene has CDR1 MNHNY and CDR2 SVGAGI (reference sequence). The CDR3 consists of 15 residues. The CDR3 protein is CASRGRDRVNQPQHF. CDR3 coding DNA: TGTGCCAGCAGGGGCCGGGACAGGGTCAATCAGCCCCAGCATTTT.

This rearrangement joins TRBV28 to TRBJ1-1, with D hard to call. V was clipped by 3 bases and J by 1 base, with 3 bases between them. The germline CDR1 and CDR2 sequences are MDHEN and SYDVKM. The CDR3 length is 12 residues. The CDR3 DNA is TGTGCCAGCAGTTTCCAGAACACTGAAGCTTTCTTT. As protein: CASSFQNTEAFF.

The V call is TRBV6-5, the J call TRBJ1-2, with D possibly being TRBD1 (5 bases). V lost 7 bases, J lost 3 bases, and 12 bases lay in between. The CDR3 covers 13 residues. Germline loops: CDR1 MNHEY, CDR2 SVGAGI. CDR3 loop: CASKRGEDYGYTF. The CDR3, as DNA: TGTGCCAGCAAGCGGGGGGAGGACTATGGCTACACCTTC.

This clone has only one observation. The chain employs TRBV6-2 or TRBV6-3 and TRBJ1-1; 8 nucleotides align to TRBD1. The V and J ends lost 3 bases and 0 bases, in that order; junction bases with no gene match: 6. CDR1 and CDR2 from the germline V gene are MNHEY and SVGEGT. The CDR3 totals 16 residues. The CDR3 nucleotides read TGTGCCAGCAGTTATGGGACAGGCCCAGTGAACACTGAAGCTTTCTTT. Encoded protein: CASSYGTGPVNTEAFF.

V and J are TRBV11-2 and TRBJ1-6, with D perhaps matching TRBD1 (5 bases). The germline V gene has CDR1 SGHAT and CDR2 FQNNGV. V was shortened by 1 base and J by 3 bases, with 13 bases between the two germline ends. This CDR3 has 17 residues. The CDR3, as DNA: TGTGCCAGCAGCTTAGCTGGCAGGGAGGACTATAATTCACCCCTCCACTTT. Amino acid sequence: CASSLAGREDYNSPLHF.

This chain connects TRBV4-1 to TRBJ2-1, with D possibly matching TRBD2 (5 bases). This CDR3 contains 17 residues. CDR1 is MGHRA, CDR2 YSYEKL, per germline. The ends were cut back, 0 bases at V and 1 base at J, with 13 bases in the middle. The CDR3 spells CASSQDRAGLSYNEQFF. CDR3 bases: TGCGCCAGCAGCCAAGATCGTGCGGGTCTATCCTACAATGAGCAGTTCTTC.

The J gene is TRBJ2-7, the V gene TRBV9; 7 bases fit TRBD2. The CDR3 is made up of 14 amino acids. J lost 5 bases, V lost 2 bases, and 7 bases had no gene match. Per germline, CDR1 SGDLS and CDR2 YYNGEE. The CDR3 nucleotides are TGTGCCAGCAGCGTTGGCGGGGAGGGCAACGAGCAGTACTTC. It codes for CASSVGGEGNEQYF.

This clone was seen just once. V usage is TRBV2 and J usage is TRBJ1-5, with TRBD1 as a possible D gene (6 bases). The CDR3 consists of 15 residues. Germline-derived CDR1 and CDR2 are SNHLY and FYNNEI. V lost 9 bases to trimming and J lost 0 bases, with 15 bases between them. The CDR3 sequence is CARKIQGYSNQPQHF. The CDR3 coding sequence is TGTGCCAGGAAAATACAGGGATATAGCAATCAGCCCCAGCATTTT.

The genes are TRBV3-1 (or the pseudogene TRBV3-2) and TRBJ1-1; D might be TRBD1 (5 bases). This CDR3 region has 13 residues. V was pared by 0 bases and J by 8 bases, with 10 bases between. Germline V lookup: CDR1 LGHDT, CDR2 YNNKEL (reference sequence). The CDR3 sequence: CASSQDRVGEAFF. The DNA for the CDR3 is TGTGCCAGCAGCCAAGACAGGGTCGGCGAAGCTTTCTTT.

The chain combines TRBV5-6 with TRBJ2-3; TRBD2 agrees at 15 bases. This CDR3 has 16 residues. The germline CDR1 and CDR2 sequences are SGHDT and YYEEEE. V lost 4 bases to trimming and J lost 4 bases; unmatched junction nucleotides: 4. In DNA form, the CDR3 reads TGTGCCAGCAGCCTACGGACTAGCGGGAGGGCAGATACGCAGTATTTT. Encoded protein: CASSLRTSGRADTQYF.

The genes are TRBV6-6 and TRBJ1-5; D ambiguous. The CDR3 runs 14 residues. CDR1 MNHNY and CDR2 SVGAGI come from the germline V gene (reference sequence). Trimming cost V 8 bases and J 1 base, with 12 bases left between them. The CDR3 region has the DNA TGTGCCAGCCGCGGTGCGGTAAGCAATCAGCCCCAGCATTTT. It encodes CASRGAVSNQPQHF.

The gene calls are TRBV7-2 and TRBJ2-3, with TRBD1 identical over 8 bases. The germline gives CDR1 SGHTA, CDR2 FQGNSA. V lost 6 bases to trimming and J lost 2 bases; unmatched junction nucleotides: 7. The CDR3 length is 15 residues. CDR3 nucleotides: TGTGCCAGCAGTACCGACAGGGGATACACAGATACGCAGTATTTT. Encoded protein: CASSTDRGYTDTQYF.